The subject of this entry is one T cell receptor (beta chain). The sample originates from a study of cytomegalovirus exposure and HLA in healthy donors. CDR3 length: 19 residues. Germline V CDR1 and CDR2: SGHDT, YYEEEE. V was pared by 9 bases and J by 6 bases, with 25 bases of the junction left unmatched. The PCR ran on 60 Vbeta and 13 Jbeta primers. Method: immunoSEQ multiplex PCR; TCRdb's copy keeps in-frame clones and lacks some. Found here are 95,000 to 150,000 clones, around 85% of them singletons; the top ten hold 2.1%. The genes are TRBV5-6 and TRBJ2-2, with 8 bases fitting TRBD1. The source of this sequence is a man aged 25 to 40 in good health and CMV-seronegative. Sequencing input: PBMCs. DNA of the CDR3: TGTGCCACCTCATCGGAAGGGGGTGGACCAGGGGGCAAACCCGGGGAGCTGTTTTTT. Protein: CATSSEGGGPGGKPGELFF.